This TCR beta chain was profiled in a study of blood T cell repertoires in COVID-19. The wider study: The cDNA or gDNA used as material had been derived from T cells, B-cell-depleted T cells, or PBMCs.

The participants were between about 18 and 89 years old and came from roughly 25 US areas. Researchers sorted participants into cohorts using their self-reported clinical history. Germline lookup yields CDR1 SGDLS and CDR2 YYNGEE. This CDR3 is built from 12 residues. V dropped 6 bases and J dropped 8 bases, with 14 bases sitting between them. Methods used by the authors: Scientists estimated how many nucleated cells there were by amplifying reference gene primers. The protocol was immunoSEQ multiplex PCR, while the TCRdb copy is restricted to in-frame clones and leaves out a portion. The V and J calls and clone size come from that table; D and trimming were worked out from the DNA. The sample lists fewer than 400,000 clones; about 85% were seen once.

Sequenced sample: PBMCs or T cells enriched from blood (not recorded which). This chain connects TRBV9 to TRBJ1-2, with D tentatively TRBD1 (5 bases). This receptor was identified in a woman in her twenties or thirties who had been exposed to COVID-19. The CDR3 loop is CASTGGVRGYTF. CDR3 nucleotides: TGTGCCAGCACCGGAGGGGTGCGGGGCTACACCTTC.